This T cell receptor beta chain was sequenced during a study of shared T cell receptors in the human thymus (dated by TCRdb to 2020 to 2023). At the level of the whole study: The study examined how self-reactive, shared T-cell receptor alpha chains are generated in the human thymus.

The library was prepared using the immunoSEQ multiplex PCR assay. In its TCRdb copy, this immuneACCESS table keeps in-frame sequences only and misses some clones. Where compared with another copy, unresolved V genes explain less than half of these, and the others have no known cause. This sample lists hundreds of thousands of clones; approximately 83% were detected once. The ten top clones hold over 0.008% of the sample. This clone has just one count. Which antigen it targets is not known. Qualities for individual bases were not recorded, and no much larger clone is one base off. The germline V gene (reference sequence) provides CDR1 MNHEY and CDR2 SMNVEV. The CDR3, cysteine through phenylalanine, is 15 amino acids long. Only the CDR3 region is kept as DNA, spanning 45 bases read in frame from base 1. V is pared back by 4 bases and J by 6 bases, with 17 bases lying between the germline termini. In addition, the sample was reused for a study of human thymus T cells. Looking at the second paper: Donors were immunologically healthy infants undergoing open corrective cardiac surgery for congenital heart defects in Finland. Thymus tissue was obtained as surgical resects removed during corrective cardiac surgery. V and J gene segment usage appeared biased in both thymic and peripheral blood repertoires. Highly overlapping thymic TCR repertoires among unrelated individuals were reported in the related research. The study used eight infant thymus samples plus four related peripheral blood samples to characterize TCR alpha and beta repertoires. Donor ages ranging from about 6 to 250 days were recorded, and more than 5 male and a couple of female infants were included in the cohort. Thymocytes were freed from the tissue by mechanical means and kept at -70 degrees C as pellets of roughly 8.5-30 million cells. A QIAsymphony instrument was used to extract genomic DNA from frozen cell pellets. The immunoSEQ multiplex PCR assay was used to amplify the TCRB and TCRAD loci from a standardized amount of quality-controlled genomic DNA. The amplicons covered the V(D)J region and were long enough to include the CDR3 and to identify the V and J genes. The commercial immunoSEQ service was used to sequence amplicons on an Illumina platform. Primer bias and sequencing errors were corrected using previously described methods, and TCRAD and TCRB definitions followed the IMGT database. immunoSEQ Analyzer 3.0 and VDJTools were used for repertoire analysis, which covered basic statistics, V/J segment usage, diversity estimates, rarefaction and pairwise overlap. Diversity was estimated with Chao1, ChaoE, Efron-Thisted, Shannon and inverse Simpson indices, and also on datasets down-sampled to the smallest sample. For repertoire overlap, CDR3 nucleotide sequence, V gene and J gene had to match strictly, and clustering was done by Jaccard-based multidimensional scaling. On average, roughly 800,000 unique TCRB clonotypes were obtained from thymus samples, compared with about 84,000 from blood samples.

Sequencing used thymocytes. This receptor was taken from a girl under three years old with a congenital heart defect. Donor details come from another sample of the same person, matched by shared clones. The sequence is built from TRBV27 and TRBJ2-3; TRBD2 is perhaps the D gene, given 7 matching bases. The DNA reads as follows: TGTGCCAGCAGTTATGTGGGGGGGGCAGGGGATACGCAGTATTTT. Translated, this gives CASSYVGGAGDTQYF.